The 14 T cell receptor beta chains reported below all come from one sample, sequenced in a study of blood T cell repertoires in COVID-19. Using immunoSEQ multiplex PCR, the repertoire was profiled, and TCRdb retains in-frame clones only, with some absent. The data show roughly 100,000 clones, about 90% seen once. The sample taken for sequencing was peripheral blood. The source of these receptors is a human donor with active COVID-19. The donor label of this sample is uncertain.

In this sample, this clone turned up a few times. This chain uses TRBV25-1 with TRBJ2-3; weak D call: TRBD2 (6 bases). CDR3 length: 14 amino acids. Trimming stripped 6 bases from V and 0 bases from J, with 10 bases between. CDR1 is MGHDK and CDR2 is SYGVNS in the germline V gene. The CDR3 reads CASSTSTSTDTQYF. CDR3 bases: TGTGCCAGCAGCACTAGCACCAGCACAGATACGCAGTATTTT.

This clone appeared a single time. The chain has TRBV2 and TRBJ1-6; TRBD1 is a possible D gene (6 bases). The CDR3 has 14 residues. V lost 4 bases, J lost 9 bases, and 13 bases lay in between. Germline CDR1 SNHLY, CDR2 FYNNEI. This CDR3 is CASSGARGSSPLHF. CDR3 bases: TGTGCCAGCAGTGGGGCCAGGGGTTCTTCACCCCTCCACTTT. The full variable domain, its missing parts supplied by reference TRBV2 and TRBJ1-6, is EPEVTQTPSHQVTQMGQEVILRCVPISNHLYFYWYRQILGQKVEFLVSFYNNEISEKSEIFDDQFSVERPDGSNFTLKIRSTKLEDSAMYFCASSGARGSSPLHFGNGTRLTVT.

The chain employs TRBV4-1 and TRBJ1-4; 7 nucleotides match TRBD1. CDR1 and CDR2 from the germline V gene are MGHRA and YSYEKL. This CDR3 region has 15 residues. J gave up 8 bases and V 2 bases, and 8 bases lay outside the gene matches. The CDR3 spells CASSQPTGLREKLFF. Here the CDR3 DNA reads TGCGCCAGCAGCCAACCGACAGGGTTGCGAGAAAAACTGTTTTTT.

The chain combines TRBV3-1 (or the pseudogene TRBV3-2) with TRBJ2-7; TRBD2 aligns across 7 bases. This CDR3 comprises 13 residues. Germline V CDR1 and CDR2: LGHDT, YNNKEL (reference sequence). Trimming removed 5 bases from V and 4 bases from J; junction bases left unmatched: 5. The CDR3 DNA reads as TGTGCCAGCAGCTCCCGCGGGGGTTACGAGCAGTACTTC. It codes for CASSSRGGYEQYF.

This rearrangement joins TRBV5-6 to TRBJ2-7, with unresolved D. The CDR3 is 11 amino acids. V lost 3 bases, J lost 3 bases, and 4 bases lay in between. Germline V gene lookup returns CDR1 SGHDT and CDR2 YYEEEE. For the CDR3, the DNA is TGTGCCAGCAGCTCAAACTACGAGCAGTACTTC. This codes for CASSSNYEQYF.

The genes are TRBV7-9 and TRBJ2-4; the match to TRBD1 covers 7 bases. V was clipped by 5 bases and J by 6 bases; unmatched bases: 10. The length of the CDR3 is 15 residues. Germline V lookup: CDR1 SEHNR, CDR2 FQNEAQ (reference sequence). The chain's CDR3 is CASSTWTGDTNIQYF. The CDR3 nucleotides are TGTGCCAGCAGCACGTGGACAGGAGATACAAACATTCAGTACTTC.

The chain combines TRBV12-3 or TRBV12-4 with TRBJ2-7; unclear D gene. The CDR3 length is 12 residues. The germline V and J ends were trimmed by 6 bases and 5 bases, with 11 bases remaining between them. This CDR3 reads CASSLHAHEQYF. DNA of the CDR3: TGTGCCAGCAGCTTACATGCGCACGAGCAGTACTTC.

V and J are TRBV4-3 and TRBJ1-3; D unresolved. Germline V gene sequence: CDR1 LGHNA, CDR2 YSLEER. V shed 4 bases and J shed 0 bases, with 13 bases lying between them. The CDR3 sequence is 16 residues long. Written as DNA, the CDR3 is TGCGCCAGCAGCCCAGCAGGCGGACTCTCTGGAAACACCATATATTTT. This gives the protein CASSPAGGLSGNTIYF.

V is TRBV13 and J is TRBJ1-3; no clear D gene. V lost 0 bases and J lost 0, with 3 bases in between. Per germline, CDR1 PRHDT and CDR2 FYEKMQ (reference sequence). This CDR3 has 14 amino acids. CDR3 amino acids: CASSLGSSGNTIYF. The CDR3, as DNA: TGTGCCAGCAGCTTAGGCAGCTCTGGAAACACCATATATTTT.

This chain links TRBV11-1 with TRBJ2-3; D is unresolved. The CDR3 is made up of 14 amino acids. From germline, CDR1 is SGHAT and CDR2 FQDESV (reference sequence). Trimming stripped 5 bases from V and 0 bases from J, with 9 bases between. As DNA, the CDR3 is TGTGCCAGCAGCCCACGACTGAGCACAGATACGCAGTATTTT. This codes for CASSPRLSTDTQYF.

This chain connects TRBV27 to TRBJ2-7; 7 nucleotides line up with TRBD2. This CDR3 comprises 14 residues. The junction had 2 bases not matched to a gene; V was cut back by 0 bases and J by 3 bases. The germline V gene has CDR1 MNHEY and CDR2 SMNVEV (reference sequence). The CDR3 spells CASSLSGGYYEQYF. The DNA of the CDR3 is TGTGCCAGCAGTTTATCCGGGGGGTACTACGAGCAGTACTTC.

The CDR3 here is CASSSTWTSGGARETQYF. DNA for the CDR3: TGTGCCAGCAGCTCCACGTGGACTAGCGGGGGGGCGCGGGAGACCCAGTACTTC. This chain joins TRBV5-6 and TRBJ2-5, with 15 bases aligning to TRBD2. CDR3 length equals 18 residues. In germline, CDR1 is SGHDT, CDR2 YYEEEE. V was clipped by 3 bases and J by 5 bases; unmatched bases: 11.

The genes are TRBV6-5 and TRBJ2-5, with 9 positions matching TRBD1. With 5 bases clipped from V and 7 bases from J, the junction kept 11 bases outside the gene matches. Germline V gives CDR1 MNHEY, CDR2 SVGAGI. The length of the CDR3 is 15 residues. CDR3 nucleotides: TGTGCCAGCAGTCCCATGGCGGGACAGGGTGCGACCCAGTACTTC. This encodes CASSPMAGQGATQYF.

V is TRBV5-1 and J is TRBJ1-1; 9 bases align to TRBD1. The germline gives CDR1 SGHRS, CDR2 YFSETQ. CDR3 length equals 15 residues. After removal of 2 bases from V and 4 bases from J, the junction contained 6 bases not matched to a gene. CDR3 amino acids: CASSFWGDRATEAFF. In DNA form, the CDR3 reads TGCGCCAGCAGCTTTTGGGGGGACAGGGCCACTGAAGCTTTCTTT.